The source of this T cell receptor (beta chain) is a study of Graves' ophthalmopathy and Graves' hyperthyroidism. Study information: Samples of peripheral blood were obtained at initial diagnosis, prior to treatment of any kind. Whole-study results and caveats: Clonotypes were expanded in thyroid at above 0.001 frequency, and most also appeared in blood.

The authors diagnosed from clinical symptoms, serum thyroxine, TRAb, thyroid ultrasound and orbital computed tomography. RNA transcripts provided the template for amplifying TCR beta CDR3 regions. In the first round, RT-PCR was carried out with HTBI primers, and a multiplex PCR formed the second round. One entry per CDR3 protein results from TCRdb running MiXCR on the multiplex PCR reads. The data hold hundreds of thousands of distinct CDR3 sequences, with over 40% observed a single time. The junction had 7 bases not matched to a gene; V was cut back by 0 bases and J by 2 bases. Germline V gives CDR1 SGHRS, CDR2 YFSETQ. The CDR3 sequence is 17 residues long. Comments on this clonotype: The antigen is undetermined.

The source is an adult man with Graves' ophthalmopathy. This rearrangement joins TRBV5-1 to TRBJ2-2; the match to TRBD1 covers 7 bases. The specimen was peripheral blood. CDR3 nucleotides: TGCGCCAGCAGCTTGGGGACAGGCACTATAAACACCGGGGAGCTGTTTTTT. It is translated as CASSLGTGTINTGELFF.